This TCR beta chain was identified during a study of shared clonotypes between healthy human individuals. V was clipped by 6 bases and J by 0 bases, with 16 bases between them. CDR1 is SGDLS and CDR2 is YYNGEE in the germline V gene. The CDR3 is 16 residues long. A deep-level run was used for the assay. The material for each subset, its genomic DNA, was split evenly across several immunoSEQ plates. The authors' processing: There were no quality scores in the junction-only immunoSEQ sequences, so filtering differed. Some clones are missing from TCRdb's copy, which holds only in-frame ones; the method was immunoSEQ multiplex PCR. That table gives V, J and clone size, and the DNA gave D and trimming. The sample yields under 1 million clones, nearly 95% seen once. Positive CCR7 selection of CD45RO-negative cells yielded the naive CD8 cells, and terminally differentiated effector memory CD45RA+ cells were excluded.

This rearrangement joins TRBV9 to TRBJ2-1; weak D call: TRBD1 (6 bases). The source is a man aged 25 to 45 in good health. Input material: naive CD8+ T cells sorted from blood. CDR3 bases: TGTGCCAGCACCGGGTCGGGCAGGGGCTCCTACAATGAGCAGTTCTTC. Encoded protein: CASTGSGRGSYNEQFF.